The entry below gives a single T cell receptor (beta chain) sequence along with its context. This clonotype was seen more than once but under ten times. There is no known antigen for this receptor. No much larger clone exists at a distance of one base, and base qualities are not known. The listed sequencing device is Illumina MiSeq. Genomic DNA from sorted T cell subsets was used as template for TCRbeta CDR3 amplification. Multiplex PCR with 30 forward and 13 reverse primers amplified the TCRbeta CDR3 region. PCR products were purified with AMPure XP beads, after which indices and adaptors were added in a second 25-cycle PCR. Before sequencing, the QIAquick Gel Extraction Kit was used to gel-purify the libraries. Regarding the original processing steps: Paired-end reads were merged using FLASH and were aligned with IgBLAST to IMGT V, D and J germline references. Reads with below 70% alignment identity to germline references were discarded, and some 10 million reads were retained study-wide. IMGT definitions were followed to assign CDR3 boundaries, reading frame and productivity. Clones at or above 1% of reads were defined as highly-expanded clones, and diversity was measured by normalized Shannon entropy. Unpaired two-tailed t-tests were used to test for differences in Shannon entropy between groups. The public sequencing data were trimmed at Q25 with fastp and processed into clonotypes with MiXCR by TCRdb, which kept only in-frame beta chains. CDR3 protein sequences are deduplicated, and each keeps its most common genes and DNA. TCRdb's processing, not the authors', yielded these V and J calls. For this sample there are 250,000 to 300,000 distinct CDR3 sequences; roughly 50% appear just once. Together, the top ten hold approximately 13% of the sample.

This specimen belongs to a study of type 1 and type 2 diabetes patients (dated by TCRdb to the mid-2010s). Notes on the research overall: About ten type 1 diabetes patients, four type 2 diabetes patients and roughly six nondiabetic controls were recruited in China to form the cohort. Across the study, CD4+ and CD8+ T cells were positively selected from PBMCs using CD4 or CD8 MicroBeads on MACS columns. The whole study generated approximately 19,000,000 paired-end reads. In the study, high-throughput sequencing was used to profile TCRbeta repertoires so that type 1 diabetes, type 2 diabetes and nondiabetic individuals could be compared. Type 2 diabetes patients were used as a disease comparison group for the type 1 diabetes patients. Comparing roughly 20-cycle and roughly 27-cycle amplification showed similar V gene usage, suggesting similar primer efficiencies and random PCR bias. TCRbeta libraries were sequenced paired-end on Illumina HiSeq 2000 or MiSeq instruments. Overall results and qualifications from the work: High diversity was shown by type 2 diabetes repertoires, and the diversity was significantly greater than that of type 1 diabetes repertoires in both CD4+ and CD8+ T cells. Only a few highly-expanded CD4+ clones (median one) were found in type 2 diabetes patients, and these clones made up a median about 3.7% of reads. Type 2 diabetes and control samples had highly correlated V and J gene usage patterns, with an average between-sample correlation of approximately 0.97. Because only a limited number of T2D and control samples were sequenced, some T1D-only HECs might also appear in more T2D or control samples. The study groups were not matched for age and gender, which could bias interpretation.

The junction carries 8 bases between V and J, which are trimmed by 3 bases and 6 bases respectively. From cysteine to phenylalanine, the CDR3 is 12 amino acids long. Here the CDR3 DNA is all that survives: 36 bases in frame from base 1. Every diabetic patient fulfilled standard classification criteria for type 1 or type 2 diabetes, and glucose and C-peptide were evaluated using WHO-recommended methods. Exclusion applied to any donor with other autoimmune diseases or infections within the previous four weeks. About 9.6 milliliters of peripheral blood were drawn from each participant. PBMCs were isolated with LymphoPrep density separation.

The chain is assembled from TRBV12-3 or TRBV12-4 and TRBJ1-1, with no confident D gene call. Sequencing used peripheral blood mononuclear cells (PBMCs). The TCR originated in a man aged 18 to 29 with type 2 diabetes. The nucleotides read TGTGCCAGCAGTTTGTCTGGCCCTGAAGCTTTCTTT. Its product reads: CASSLSGPEAFF.